A selection of T cell receptor beta chains follows, all from one sample in a study of blood T cells in healthy people across ages. TCRdb passed the 5' RACE reads through MiXCR, listing each CDR3 protein once. Among some 1.4 million distinct CDR3 sequences listed, 42% were seen once. Source material: blood. Source of these receptors: a young woman in good health. Each CDR3 is given without its conserved first and last residue. The listing skips clone size in some rows; elsewhere it reads once, few, many or a size class.

v_gene: TRBV7-9
abundance: few
j_gene: TRBJ2-7
CDR3aa: ASRPQGSYEQY

v_gene: TRBV6-5
abundance: .
j_gene: TRBJ1-4
CDR3aa: ASSSRGGGTNEKLF

v_gene: TRBV7-6
abundance: once
j_gene: TRBJ2-2
CDR3aa: AGSLAPSGNTGELF

v_gene: TRBV12-5
abundance: .
j_gene: TRBJ1-1
CDR3aa: ASGPGTGASEAF

v_gene: TRBV5-6
abundance: .
j_gene: TRBJ1-6
CDR3aa: ASSGDSFGNSPLH

v_gene: TRBV6-1
abundance: .
j_gene: TRBJ2-3
CDR3aa: ASRSRAADTQY

v_gene: TRBV10-3
abundance: .
j_gene: TRBJ2-3
CDR3aa: AISDGGGAGDTQY

v_gene: TRBV10-3
abundance: .
j_gene: TRBJ2-1
CDR3aa: AISDRASGLDEQF

v_gene: TRBV11-2
abundance: .
j_gene: TRBJ2-1
CDR3aa: ASSLDRGVSPF

v_gene: TRBV4-2
abundance: few
j_gene: TRBJ2-7
CDR3aa: ASSQDLHNSYEQY

v_gene: TRBV6-5
abundance: few
j_gene: TRBJ1-5
CDR3aa: ASSYQGSQPQH

v_gene: TRBV6-1
abundance: .
j_gene: TRBJ1-1
CDR3aa: ASSEDWAGTSTEAF

v_gene: TRBV20-1
abundance: .
j_gene: TRBJ2-5
CDR3aa: SANPGVGETQY

v_gene: TRBV7-2
abundance: few
j_gene: TRBJ2-7
CDR3aa: ASSSGRTGDHEQY

v_gene: TRBV4-1
abundance: few
j_gene: TRBJ2-7
CDR3aa: ASSHPGTGISYEQY

v_gene: TRBV9
abundance: few
j_gene: TRBJ2-3
CDR3aa: ASSLPLLGLADSDTQY

v_gene: TRBV27
abundance: few
j_gene: TRBJ1-5
CDR3aa: ASSRVGGGGQPQH

v_gene: TRBV20-1
abundance: .
j_gene: TRBJ1-3
CDR3aa: SARDYRVQSGNTIY

v_gene: TRBV12-3/TRBV12-4
abundance: .
j_gene: TRBJ1-6
CDR3aa: ASSARTGPNSPLH

v_gene: TRBV5-1
abundance: few
j_gene: TRBJ2-1
CDR3aa: ASSLEALGGYEQF

v_gene: TRBV20-1
abundance: .
j_gene: TRBJ1-5
CDR3aa: SALGRVSGQPQH

v_gene: TRBV20-1
abundance: .
j_gene: TRBJ2-1
CDR3aa: SAMGTSGRGGNEQF

v_gene: TRBV5-1
abundance: .
j_gene: TRBJ2-5
CDR3aa: ASSLRLAGQGETQY

v_gene: TRBV27
abundance: few
j_gene: TRBJ2-3
CDR3aa: ASSTWGTSGLSTDTQY

v_gene: TRBV12-3/TRBV12-4
abundance: many
j_gene: TRBJ2-5
CDR3aa: ASSSGLAGGETQY

v_gene: TRBV5-1
abundance: .
j_gene: TRBJ2-1
CDR3aa: ASGTSGKQGYNEQF

v_gene: TRBV25-1
abundance: .
j_gene: TRBJ2-5
CDR3aa: VSSEDPDFRLETQY

v_gene: TRBV12-3/TRBV12-4
abundance: .
j_gene: TRBJ2-7
CDR3aa: ASTLGGEQY

v_gene: TRBV20-1
abundance: .
j_gene: TRBJ2-7
CDR3aa: SAPLGGLGQY

v_gene: TRBV12-5
abundance: once
j_gene: TRBJ2-3
CDR3aa: ASGLVRTSGTDTQY

v_gene: TRBV20-1
abundance: once
j_gene: TRBJ2-1
CDR3aa: SARILNSYNEQF

v_gene: TRBV27
abundance: .
j_gene: TRBJ1-2
CDR3aa: ASSLSSESNYGYT

v_gene: TRBV6-2/TRBV6-3
abundance: .
j_gene: TRBJ2-1
CDR3aa: ASSYSPWDEQF

v_gene: TRBV6-5
abundance: once
j_gene: TRBJ1-5
CDR3aa: ASSSTGPGPQH

v_gene: TRBV27
abundance: .
j_gene: TRBJ2-1
CDR3aa: ASSEFTSGLNEQF

v_gene: TRBV7-9
abundance: few
j_gene: TRBJ1-1
CDR3aa: ASSLSPGTEAF